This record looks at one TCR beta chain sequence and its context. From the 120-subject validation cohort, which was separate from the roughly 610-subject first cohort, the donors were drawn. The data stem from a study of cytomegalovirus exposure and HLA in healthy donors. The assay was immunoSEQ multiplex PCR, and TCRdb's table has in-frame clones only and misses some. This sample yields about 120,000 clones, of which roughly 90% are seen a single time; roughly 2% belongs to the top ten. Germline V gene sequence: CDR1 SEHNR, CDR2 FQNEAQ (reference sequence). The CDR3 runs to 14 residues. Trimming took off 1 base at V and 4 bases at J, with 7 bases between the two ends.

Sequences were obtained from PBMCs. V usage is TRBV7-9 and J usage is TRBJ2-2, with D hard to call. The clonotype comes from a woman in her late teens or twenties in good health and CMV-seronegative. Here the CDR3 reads CASSLDSLTGELFF. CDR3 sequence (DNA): TGTGCCAGCAGCTTAGATTCACTCACCGGGGAGCTGTTTTTT.